The rows below give T cell receptor beta chains drawn from one sample of a study of blood T cell repertoires in COVID-19. Clones were sequenced by immunoSEQ multiplex PCR, and TCRdb holds only the in-frame ones, with some missing. The profile shows 150,000 to 200,000 clones, roughly 80% of them singletons. The sequencing sample was made of peripheral blood. The receptors were gathered from a woman aged 80 or over with COVID-19, enrolled during active disease. The CDR3 runs from the conserved cysteine through the conserved F or W.

j_gene | v_gene | CDR3aa
TRBJ2-3 | TRBV5-1 | CASSLALAPTDTQYF
TRBJ1-5 | TRBV19 | CASSPWGRESQPQHF
TRBJ1-2 | TRBV5-1 | CASSLTSEPGGYTF
TRBJ1-1 | TRBV5-6 | CASSLGGPTGETWF
TRBJ2-1 | TRBV6-4 | CASRLTSDYNEQFF
TRBJ1-5 | TRBV4-1 | CASSQDATGGLPQHF
TRBJ1-1 | TRBV5-4 | CASSLGNRGNTEAFF
TRBJ1-5 | TRBV12-3/TRBV12-4 | CASSWGTQPQHF
TRBJ2-3 | TRBV3-1/TRBV3-2 | CASSPSGAAADTQYF
TRBJ1-1 | TRBV2 | CASTGYTEAFF
TRBJ1-1 | TRBV5-1 | CASSALTGINTEAFF
TRBJ1-1 | TRBV11-3 | CASSLGTANTEAFF
TRBJ1-2 | TRBV28 | CASSWTALGDGYTF
TRBJ2-2 | TRBV18 | CASSLGTAGLTGELFF
TRBJ1-3 | TRBV7-9 | CASTRTVGNTIYF
TRBJ2-7 | TRBV15 | CATSRDRGRYEQYF
TRBJ1-2 | TRBV6-5 | CASRRDINYGYTF
TRBJ1-6 | TRBV19 | CASSLSDSNSPLHF
TRBJ1-5 | TRBV6-2/TRBV6-3 | CASSFGIGTGKNQPQHF
TRBJ1-2 | TRBV11-2 | CASSLDWDTAFNYGYTF
TRBJ1-4 | TRBV7-8 | CASSSRQGSGEKLFF
TRBJ1-1 | TRBV7-3 | CASSLQPGQGNTEAFF
TRBJ2-1 | TRBV6-6 | CASSPGYEQFF
TRBJ2-5 | TRBV19 | CASSIGRGETQYF
TRBJ2-1 | TRBV7-2 | CASSPAAGEDNEQFF
TRBJ1-2 | TRBV6-5 | CASSYYAPWSSGYTF
TRBJ2-7 | TRBV27 | CASMGLGSSEQYF
TRBJ1-5 | TRBV18 | CASSPGGPQHF
TRBJ2-2 | TRBV4-2 | CASSQDRVSGELFF
TRBJ2-2 | TRBV5-1 | CASSFFTGTANTGELFF
TRBJ1-2 | TRBV10-3 | CAITGDRLAYGYTF
TRBJ2-1 | TRBV5-6 | CASSFPGARSYNEQFF
TRBJ2-1 | TRBV3-1/TRBV3-2 | CASSQEKRGGPHNEQFF
TRBJ2-7 | TRBV5-1 | CASSLVGQYEQYF
TRBJ1-1 | TRBV25-1 | CASSESGTPNTEAFF
TRBJ2-1 | TRBV5-1 | CASSLVQGRHEQFF
TRBJ2-7 | TRBV12-5 | CASGLGTSYEQYF
TRBJ2-5 | TRBV5-1 | CASSLGAAGGETQYF
TRBJ2-1 | TRBV7-2 | CASSRRSGMNEQFF